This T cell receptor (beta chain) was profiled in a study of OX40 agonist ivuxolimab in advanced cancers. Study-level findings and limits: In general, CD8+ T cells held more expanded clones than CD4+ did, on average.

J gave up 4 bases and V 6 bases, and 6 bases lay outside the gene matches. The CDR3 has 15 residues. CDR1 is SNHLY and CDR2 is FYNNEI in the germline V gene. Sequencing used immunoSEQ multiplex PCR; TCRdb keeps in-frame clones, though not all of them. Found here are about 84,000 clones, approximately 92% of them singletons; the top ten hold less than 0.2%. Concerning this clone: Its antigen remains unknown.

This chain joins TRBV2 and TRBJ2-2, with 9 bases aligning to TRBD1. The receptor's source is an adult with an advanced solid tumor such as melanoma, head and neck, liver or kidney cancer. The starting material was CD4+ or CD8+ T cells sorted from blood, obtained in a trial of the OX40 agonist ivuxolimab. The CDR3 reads CASRVQGAPTGELFF. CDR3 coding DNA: TGTGCCAGCAGAGTACAGGGGGCCCCCACCGGGGAGCTGTTTTTT.